One and the same sample provided the 3 T cell receptor beta chains below, sequenced in a study of blood T cell repertoires in COVID-19. TCRdb's table, derived via immunoSEQ multiplex PCR, lists solely in-frame clones and lacks some. In the table there are tens of thousands of clones, over 75% of which are singletons. Input material: peripheral blood. All receptors come from an elderly woman with acute or convalescent COVID-19.

J is TRBJ1-3 and V is TRBV6-5, with 9 bases identical to TRBD1. V dropped 1 base and J dropped 4; count of bases not matched to a gene: 5. Germline CDR1 is MNHEY and CDR2 is SVGAGI. This CDR3 comprises 16 residues. CDR3 residues: CASSYYTGGAGNTIYF. For the CDR3, the DNA is TGTGCCAGCAGTTACTACACAGGGGGCGCCGGAAACACCATATATTTT.

The chain combines TRBV7-9 with TRBJ2-7, with a possible D match to TRBD1 (5 bases). Germline CDR1 and CDR2: SEHNR and FQNEAQ (reference sequence). The CDR3 is 12 amino acids. V was shortened by 5 bases and J by 3 bases, with 8 bases between the two germline ends. As DNA, the CDR3 is TGTGCCAGCAGCCCAGGGTACTACGAGCAGTACTTC. As protein: CASSPGYYEQYF. Full variable domain (rest looked up from reference TRBV7-9 and TRBJ2-7): DTGVSQNPRHKITKRGQNVTFRCDPISEHNRLYWYRQTLGQGPEFLTYFQNEAQLEKSRLLSDRFSAERPKGSFSTLEIQRTEQGDSAMYLCASSPGYYEQYFGPGTRLTVT.

The genes are TRBV6-5 and TRBJ1-5; D is ambiguous. The CDR3 is 14 amino acids. Germline loops: CDR1 MNHEY, CDR2 SVGAGI. The V and J ends lost 7 bases and 2 bases respectively, with 12 bases between them. CDR3 nucleotides: TGTGCCAGCATGTCACTCACGGGCAATCAGCCCCAGCATTTT. Its protein is CASMSLTGNQPQHF.